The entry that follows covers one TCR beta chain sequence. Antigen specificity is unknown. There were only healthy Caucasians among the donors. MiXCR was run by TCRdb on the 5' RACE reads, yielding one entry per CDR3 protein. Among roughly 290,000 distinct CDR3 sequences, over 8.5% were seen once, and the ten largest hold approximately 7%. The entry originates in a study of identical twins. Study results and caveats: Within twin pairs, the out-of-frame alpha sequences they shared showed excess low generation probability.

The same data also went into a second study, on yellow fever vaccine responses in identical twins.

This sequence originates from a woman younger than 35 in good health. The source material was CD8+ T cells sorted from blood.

CDR3 residues: CASSYSGLATGELFF. CDR3 coding DNA: TGTGCCAGCAGTTACTCGGGACTAGCGACCGGGGAGCTGTTTTTT. This chain links TRBV6-2 or TRBV6-3 with TRBJ2-2, with TRBD2 matching over 10 bases. The CDR3 has 15 amino acids. Germline V gene data show CDR1 as MNHEY and CDR2 as SVGEGT. The ends lost 0 bases at V and 5 bases at J; junction bases unmatched: 0.